This note documents a single T cell receptor (beta chain) sequence. The antigen is undetermined. This specimen comes from a study of T cells after yellow fever vaccination. General study points: CD4 and CD8 compartments shared a small share of clonotypes, likely from convergent recombination.

Template-switching 5'RACE yielded the TCR cDNA; a universal primer site and UMIs were added in the process. TCRdb analysed the 5' RACE reads with MiXCR anew, one entry per CDR3 protein. The repertoire includes under 200,000 distinct CDR3 sequences, more than 9.5% of them detected once, and 36% sits in the top ten. Per the germline V gene, CDR1 is SGHTA and CDR2 is FQGNSA. CDR3 length equals 12 residues. Trimming shortened V by 4 bases and J by 6 bases, and 10 bases separated the two germline ends. The chain joins TRBV7-2 to TRBJ2-7; D is undetermined. Sequencing used CD8+ T cells sorted from PBMCs, obtained 15 days after the yellow fever booster vaccination. The clonotype comes from a young man who received the YFV17D yellow fever vaccine. This CDR3 reads CASSYKAREQYF. The CDR3 coding sequence is TGTGCCAGCAGCTACAAGGCCCGCGAGCAGTACTTC.